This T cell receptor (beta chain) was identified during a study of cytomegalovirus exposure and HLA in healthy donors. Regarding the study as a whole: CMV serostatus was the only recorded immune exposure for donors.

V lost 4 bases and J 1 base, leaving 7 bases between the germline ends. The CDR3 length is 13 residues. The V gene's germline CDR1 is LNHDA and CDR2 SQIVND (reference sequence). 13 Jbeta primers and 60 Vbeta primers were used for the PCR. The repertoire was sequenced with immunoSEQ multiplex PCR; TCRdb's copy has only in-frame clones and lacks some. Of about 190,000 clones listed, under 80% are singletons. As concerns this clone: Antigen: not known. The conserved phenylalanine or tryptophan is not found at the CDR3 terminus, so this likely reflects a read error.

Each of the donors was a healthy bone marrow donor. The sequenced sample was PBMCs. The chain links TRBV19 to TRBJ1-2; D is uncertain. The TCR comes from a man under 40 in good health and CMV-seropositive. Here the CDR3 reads CASSSSDNYGYTL. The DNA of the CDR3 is TGTGCCAGTAGTAGCTCAGATAACTATGGCTACACCCTC.